The next 22 T cell receptor beta chains were all read from a single sample in a study of Ad26.COV2.S vaccination and SARS-CoV-2 variants (dated by TCRdb to about 2021). Receptor libraries were prepared by the immunoSEQ multiplex PCR assay. The clones in this table, taken by TCRdb from immuneACCESS, are in-frame only. Not every clone is retained; where verified, under half of the shortfall comes from an unresolved V gene, and the cause of the rest is unknown. The sample data list 300,000 to 450,000 clones, and around 84% of these were observed just once. Roughly 3.1% of the sample rests with the top ten. The label giving this sample's treatment or condition can be read as: about 20 received Ad26.COV2.S at low or high dose, single or two shots; roughly five received placebo; per-sample allocation not given. Repertoires of vaccine and placebo recipients were sequenced from samples collected on day 63 after the first injection.

Sequences were derived from peripheral blood, sampled in a trial of Ad26.COV2.S vaccine versus placebo. The receptors come from a person aged 18-65 years who received the Ad26.COV2.S COVID-19 vaccine or a placebo.

V and J are TRBV9 and TRBJ2-3; TRBD2 aligns across 10 bases. Germline V lookup: CDR1 SGDLS, CDR2 YYNGEE. The ends lost 3 bases at V and 8 bases at J; junction bases unmatched: 12. This CDR3 has 16 residues. DNA of the CDR3: TGTGCCAGCAGCGCCATTAGCGGGGGGACCCGGGGTACGCAGTATTTT. This sequence encodes CASSAISGGTRGTQYF.

The sample holds a few counts of this clone. The genes are TRBV7-8 and TRBJ1-2, with 7 bases fitting TRBD1. Per germline, CDR1 SGHVS and CDR2 FQNEAQ. The CDR3 is 14 residues long. Unmatched junction bases numbered 6, after V lost 0 bases and J lost 8 bases. The CDR3 region has the DNA TGTGCCAGCAGCTTAGCGACAGGGCGTATAGGCTACACCTTC. Protein: CASSLATGRIGYTF.

This rearrangement joins TRBV29-1 to TRBJ2-7, with 7 nucleotides matching TRBD1. This CDR3 has 12 residues. Unmatched junction bases numbered 7, after V lost 7 bases and J lost 4 bases. Germline loops: CDR1 SQVTM, CDR2 ANQGSEA. The CDR3 sequence: CSGTGTEYEQYF. In DNA, the CDR3 is TGCAGCGGAACCGGGACAGAATACGAGCAGTACTTC.

The chain combines TRBV6-5 with TRBJ2-5; D might be TRBD2 (5 bases). CDR1 MNHEY and CDR2 SVGAGI come from the germline V gene. V was pared by 2 bases and J by 2 bases, with 9 bases between. The CDR3 runs to 14 residues. CDR3: CASSYGRRQETQYF. The CDR3 nucleotides are TGTGCCAGCAGTTACGGTCGGAGGCAAGAGACCCAGTACTTC.

The chain links TRBV19 to TRBJ2-1; TRBD1 agrees at 10 bases. Losses at the gene ends were 5 bases for V and 9 bases for J; bases not matched to a gene: 7. Germline CDR1 reads LNHDA; CDR2 reads SQIVND (reference sequence). The CDR3 length is 14 residues. CDR3 sequence (DNA): TGTGCCAGTAGTGACAGGGGGCTCCTCTTTGAGCAGTTCTTC. Residues: CASSDRGLLFEQFF.

DNA for the CDR3: TGTGCCAGCAGTTACGGGGACCCTCCCTACGAGCAGTACTTC. Amino acid sequence: CASSYGDPPYEQYF. This rearrangement joins TRBV6-5 to TRBJ2-7; D is perhaps TRBD1 or TRBD2 (5 bases each). The V end was cut by 2 bases, the J end by 2 bases, with 10 bases between. Germline V CDR1 and CDR2: MNHEY, SVGAGI. The CDR3 consists of 14 residues.

CDR3 sequence reads: CASSIHPTYSNQPQHF. Here the CDR3 DNA reads TGTGCCAGTAGTATTCACCCCACCTATAGCAATCAGCCCCAGCATTTT. V gene TRBV19 combines with J gene TRBJ1-5; D is unclear. Germline V gene sequence: CDR1 LNHDA, CDR2 SQIVND (reference sequence). The CDR3 contains 16 residues. Trimming removed 3 bases at V and 0 bases at J, with 12 bases between.

This clone showed up just once. The V and J genes are TRBV6-6 and TRBJ1-1; D is ambiguous. In germline, CDR1 is MNHNY, CDR2 SVGAGI (reference sequence). Trimming left V 4 bases short and J 1 base short, with 7 bases between. The CDR3 runs to 13 residues. The CDR3: CASSLWGNTEAFF. In DNA form, the CDR3 reads TGTGCCAGCAGTTTATGGGGGAACACTGAAGCTTTCTTT.

The gene calls are TRBV6-5 and TRBJ1-6; 7 positions match TRBD1. The CDR3 contains 15 residues. V shed 2 bases, J shed 8 bases, and the junction held 6 bases outside the gene matches. The germline V gene encodes CDR1 MNHEY and CDR2 SVGAGI. CDR3 nucleotides: TGTGCCAGCAGTTACGCGGGACAGAGCTATTCACCCCTCCACTTT. As protein: CASSYAGQSYSPLHF.

On this clone: At one boundary the junction diverges from the germline segment, which might be a read error. Written as DNA, the CDR3 is TGTGCCAGCAATTTATTGGGACTAGCGGGAGTCGGGGAGACCCAGTACTTC. Translated: CASNLLGLAGVGETQYF. The J gene is TRBJ2-5, the V gene TRBV27; 14 bases fit TRBD2. Germline V lookup: CDR1 MNHEY, CDR2 SMNVEV (reference sequence). This CDR3 contains 17 residues.

The V call is TRBV4-3, the J call TRBJ2-5; 7 bases are shared with TRBD1. Germline V CDR1 and CDR2: LGHNA, YSLEER. J lost 5 bases, V lost 4 bases, and 10 bases had no gene match. This CDR3 spans 15 amino acids. The CDR3 sequence: CASSLHRGSLETQYF. The CDR3 DNA is TGCGCCAGCAGCCTTCACAGGGGTTCATTGGAGACCCAGTACTTC.

The rearrangement joins TRBV19 to TRBJ2-2; D possibly corresponds to TRBD2 (6 bases). Germline CDR1 and CDR2: LNHDA and SQIVND (reference sequence). The V end lost 6 bases, the J end lost 5 bases, and 16 bases lay between the germline ends. CDR3 length equals 15 residues. CDR3 protein: CASRGVAEGTGELFF. The CDR3 DNA reads as TGTGCCAGTAGGGGAGTAGCGGAGGGAACCGGGGAGCTGTTTTTT.

This clone was detected a few times. The chain joins TRBV2 to TRBJ2-7, with D tentatively TRBD2 (6 bases). The V and J ends lost 6 bases and 6 bases respectively, with 15 bases between them. Looked up from germline, CDR1 is SNHLY and CDR2 is FYNNEI. The CDR3 length is 13 residues. The CDR3 DNA follows: TGTGCCAGCAGGGGACTCCTCGGGGGCGAGCAGTACTTC. Translated, it gives CASRGLLGGEQYF.

This clone has ten or more counts. The chain couples TRBV28 to TRBJ1-6, with 10 nucleotides matching TRBD1. Germline CDR1 is MDHEN and CDR2 is SYDVKM. The CDR3 has 16 amino acids. Losses at the gene ends were 3 bases for V and 9 bases for J; bases not matched to a gene: 8. This chain's CDR3 is CASSLGTGELGSPLHF. The CDR3 bases are TGTGCCAGCAGTTTGGGGACAGGGGAGTTAGGTTCACCCCTCCACTTT.

The rearrangement joins TRBV2 to TRBJ1-5; TRBD1 might be the D (5 bases). The CDR3 has 15 residues. V lost 0 bases and J 4 bases, leaving 10 bases between the germline ends. CDR1 and CDR2 (germline): SNHLY, FYNNEI. The CDR3 sequence: CASSEARKGNQPQHF. The DNA of the CDR3 is TGTGCCAGCAGTGAAGCCAGAAAGGGGAATCAGCCCCAGCATTTT.

The chain joins TRBV4-3 to TRBJ1-1; 8 bases are a match to TRBD1. V gave up 4 bases and J gave up 1 base; unmatched junction bases: 8. The CDR3 runs 16 residues. Germline lookup yields CDR1 LGHNA and CDR2 YSLEER. CDR3 sequence (DNA): TGCGCCAGCAGCCGATCAATCCAGGGGGCGAACACTGAAGCTTTCTTT. Protein product: CASSRSIQGANTEAFF.

The V call is TRBV5-1, the J call TRBJ2-2, with 8 bases identical to TRBD2. V was pared by 0 bases and J by 2 bases, with 3 bases of the junction left unmatched. Germline V CDR1 and CDR2: SGHRS, YFSETQ. The CDR3 is 16 amino acids. Here the CDR3 reads CASSLVGLDNTGELFF. The CDR3 coding sequence is TGCGCCAGCAGCTTGGTGGGACTAGATAACACCGGGGAGCTGTTTTTT.

The CDR3 DNA reads TGTGCCAGCTCACCACCGAACAGGGCGGGGGGCTACACCTTC. The encoded protein is CASSPPNRAGGYTF. J is TRBJ1-2 and V is TRBV18, with D maybe TRBD1 (6 bases). Trimming pared 0 bases from V and 8 bases from J, leaving 13 bases between. Germline V CDR1 and CDR2: KGHSH, LQKENI. This CDR3 spans 14 amino acids.

The chain employs TRBV4-3 and TRBJ2-7, with D tentatively TRBD2 (7 bases). Germline V gene data show CDR1 as LGHNA and CDR2 as YSLEER. The CDR3 runs to 18 residues. Deletions cut 1 base from V and 0 bases from J, with 19 bases between. Written as DNA, the CDR3 is TGCGCCAGCAGCCAAGGGGGGGCGGGGCTAGCGGACTCCTACGAGCAGTACTTC. Translating it yields CASSQGGAGLADSYEQYF.

The rearrangement joins TRBV7-2 to TRBJ1-1; no reliable D call. The germline CDR1 and CDR2 sequences are SGHTA and FQGNSA. CDR3 length equals 15 residues. V was trimmed by 3 bases and J by 0 bases, leaving 11 bases between them. The CDR3 bases are TGTGCCAGCAGCTTCGGTCGGGCCGTGAACACTGAAGCTTTCTTT. As protein: CASSFGRAVNTEAFF. Supplemented by reference TRBV7-2 and TRBJ1-1, the full variable domain reads GAGVSQSPSNKVTEKGKDVELRCDPISGHTALYWYRQSLGQGLEFLIYFQGNSAPDKSGLPSDRFSAERTGGSVSTLTIQRTQQEDSAVYLCASSFGRAVNTEAFFGQGTRLTVV.

The gene calls are TRBV7-9 and TRBJ1-5; D might be TRBD1 (5 bases). Germline-derived CDR1 and CDR2 are SEHNR and FQNEAQ (reference sequence). V lost 3 bases, J lost 5 bases, and 14 bases lay in between. The CDR3 runs to 15 residues. This CDR3 reads CASSFGTGLHQPQHF. CDR3 DNA: TGTGCCAGCAGCTTTGGGACCGGGCTTCATCAGCCCCAGCATTTT. Full variable domain (remainder filled in from reference TRBV7-9 and TRBJ1-5): DTGVSQNPRHKITKRGQNVTFRCDPISEHNRLYWYRQTLGQGPEFLTYFQNEAQLEKSRLLSDRFSAERPKGSFSTLEIQRTEQGDSAMYLCASSFGTGLHQPQHFGDGTRLSIL.

This clone appeared a few times. CDR3 sequence: CASSSFGGGQYF. The CDR3 coding sequence is TGTGCCAGCAGTTCCTTTGGGGGCGGGCAGTACTTC. The chain joins TRBV28 to TRBJ2-7; perhaps TRBD1 as D (6 bases). From germline, CDR1 is MDHEN and CDR2 SYDVKM. Trimming left V 4 bases short and J 9 bases short, with 13 bases between. This CDR3 comprises 12 residues.